The T cell receptor beta chain described here comes from a study of cytomegalovirus exposure and HLA in healthy donors. Study in general: The Caucasian-associated ancestry cluster contained about four fifths of the approximately 430 genotyped donors. General study findings and limits: Several V segments, TRBV6-2 and TRBV6-3 among them, could not be told apart and were dropped. Association with HLA alleles at 0.05 false discovery rate was found for roughly 17,000 TCR beta sequences in a later analysis. Earlier results showed most TCR beta V segments being productive about 87% or about 30% of the time.

V shed 5 bases and J shed 3 bases, with 13 bases lying between them. This CDR3 spans 14 amino acids. Germline CDR1 MDHEN, CDR2 SYDVKM. As concerns this clone: Its antigen is as yet unknown.

60 Vbeta and 13 Jbeta primers were used in PCR. Sequencing used immunoSEQ multiplex PCR; TCRdb keeps in-frame clones, though not all of them. This table holds around 200,000 clones, around 70% found once. The sequence was obtained from a male donor in good health and CMV-seronegative. The chain is built from TRBV28 and TRBJ1-1, with D possibly matching TRBD1 (5 bases). Material: PBMCs. The CDR3: CASSPIEGDTEAFF. CDR3 in DNA: TGTGCCAGCAGTCCTATAGAAGGGGACACTGAAGCTTTCTTT. The variable domain in full, completed from reference TRBV28 and TRBJ1-1, reads DVKVTQSSRYLVKRTGEKVFLECVQDMDHENMFWYRQDPGLGLRLIYFSYDVKMKEKGDIPEGYSVSREKKERFSLILESASTNQTSMYLCASSPIEGDTEAFFGQGTRLTVV.